The clone carrying this TCR beta chain was recorded only once. Its antigen is unidentified. Healthy Caucasian individuals from Russia aged about 6 to 100 served as donors. This sample is part of a study of blood T cells in healthy people across ages. Whole-study context: Per two T cells, about one barcoded beta molecule was captured through template switching. Study results and caveats: More naive CD4+ cells and higher diversity were found in long-lived than in aged donors.

Through a sample-barcoded 5' primer and a J-beta primer mix, a second PCR was run for roughly 6 to 11 cycles. Every cDNA molecule carried a tag from a template-switch adaptor bearing 12 random nucleotides. Each CDR3 protein gets one entry after TCRdb re-called the 5' RACE reads with MiXCR. The sample includes 1,300,000 or so distinct CDR3 sequences, almost 60% of them seen just once. Per germline, CDR1 MGHRA and CDR2 YSYEKL. With 5 bases removed from V and 5 bases from J, the gap between germline ends came to 15 bases. This CDR3 region has 14 residues. This rearrangement joins TRBV4-1 to TRBJ2-5; either TRBD1 or TRBD2 may fit D (6 bases each). The source is a man aged 18-30 years in good health. Material: blood. CDR3: CASSERGVGETQYF. In DNA form, the CDR3 reads TGCGCCAGCAGCGAGAGGGGGGTTGGGGAGACCCAGTACTTC.